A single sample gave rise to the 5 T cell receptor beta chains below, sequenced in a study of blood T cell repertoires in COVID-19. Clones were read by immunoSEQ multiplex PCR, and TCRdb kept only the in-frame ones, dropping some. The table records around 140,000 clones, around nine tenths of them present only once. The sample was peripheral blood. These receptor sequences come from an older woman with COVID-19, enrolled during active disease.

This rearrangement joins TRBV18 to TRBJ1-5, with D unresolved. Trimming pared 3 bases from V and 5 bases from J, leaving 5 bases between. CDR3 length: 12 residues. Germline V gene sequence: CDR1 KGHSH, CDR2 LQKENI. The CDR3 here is CASSPEDQPQHF. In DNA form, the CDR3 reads TGTGCCAGCTCACCCGAGGATCAGCCCCAGCATTTT.

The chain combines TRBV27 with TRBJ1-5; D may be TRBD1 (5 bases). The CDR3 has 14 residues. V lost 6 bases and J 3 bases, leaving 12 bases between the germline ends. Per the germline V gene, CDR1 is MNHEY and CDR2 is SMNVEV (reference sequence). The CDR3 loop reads CASRMGGYNQPQHF. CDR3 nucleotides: TGTGCCAGCAGAATGGGGGGATACAATCAGCCCCAGCATTTT.

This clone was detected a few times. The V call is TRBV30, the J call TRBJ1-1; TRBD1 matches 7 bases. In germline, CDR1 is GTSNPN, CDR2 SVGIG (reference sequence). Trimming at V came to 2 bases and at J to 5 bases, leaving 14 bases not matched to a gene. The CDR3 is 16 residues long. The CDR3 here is CAWSTDRLRVSTEAFF. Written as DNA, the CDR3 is TGTGCCTGGAGTACGGACAGGCTCCGAGTGAGTACTGAAGCTTTCTTT.

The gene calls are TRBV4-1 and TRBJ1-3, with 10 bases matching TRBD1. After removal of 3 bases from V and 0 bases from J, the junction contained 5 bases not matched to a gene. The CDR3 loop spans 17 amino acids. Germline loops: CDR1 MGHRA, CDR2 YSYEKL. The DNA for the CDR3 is TGCGCCAGCAGCCAGAGACAGGGGGCGAGCTCTGGAAACACCATATATTTT. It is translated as CASSQRQGASSGNTIYF.

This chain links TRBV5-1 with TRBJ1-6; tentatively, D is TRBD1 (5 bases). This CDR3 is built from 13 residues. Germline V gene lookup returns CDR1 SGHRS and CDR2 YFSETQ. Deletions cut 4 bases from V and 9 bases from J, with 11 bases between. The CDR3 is CASSDGQGSPLHF. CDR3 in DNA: TGCGCCAGCAGCGATGGACAAGGTTCACCCCTCCACTTT.